This TCR beta chain was sequenced during a study of T cells in Graves' hyperthyroidism and ophthalmopathy. Regarding the study as a whole: Onset of ophthalmopathy came a median roughly 6.9 months after the model predicted it. In blood, most of the thyroid clonotypes expanded above 0.001 were also present.

This clonotype was counted at least ten times. Its antigen is still unknown. It was RNA transcripts that yielded the amplified TCR beta CDR3 regions. The TCR CDR3 first-round RT-PCR relied on the HTBI primer set. Via MiXCR, TCRdb re-called the multiplex PCR reads, giving one row per CDR3 protein. The table has about 570,000 distinct CDR3 sequences, roughly 50% seen once. This TCR came from an adult woman with Graves' disease, either hyperthyroidism or ophthalmopathy (not recorded which). Sequenced: peripheral blood or thyroid tissue (not recorded which).

The CDR3 DNA reads TGCAGCGTTGAAGGCGGTGGAGAGACCCAGTACTTC. Protein sequence: CSVEGGGETQYF. The chain carries TRBV29-1 and TRBJ2-5, with unresolved D. This CDR3 has 12 amino acids. The germline V and J ends were trimmed by 1 base and 4 bases, with 7 bases remaining between them. Germline loops: CDR1 SQVTM, CDR2 ANQGSEA.